The subject of this entry is one TCR beta chain. Its specificity is not known. Researchers ran the PCR with 60 Vbeta and 13 Jbeta primers. Sequencing used immunoSEQ multiplex PCR; TCRdb keeps in-frame clones, though not all of them. The sample includes roughly 180,000 clones, about four fifths of them seen just once. The data originate from a study of cytomegalovirus exposure and HLA in healthy donors. Overall study results and limits: A reported reduction in N-insertions relative to the roughly 700-donor mean was seen in an Asian-associated ancestry cluster in a later analysis. Researchers counted around 150 TCR beta chains as cytomegalovirus-associated.

The CDR3 runs 16 residues. Germline V gene data show CDR1 as LGHNA and CDR2 as YSLEER. V shed 0 bases, J shed 5 bases, and the junction held 7 bases outside the gene matches. Sequencing input: PBMCs. The chain couples TRBV4-3 to TRBJ1-1, with TRBD1 matching 9 bases. The clonotype was recovered from a girl aged 10-17 years in good health and CMV-seropositive. The CDR3 DNA is TGCGCCAGCAGCCAAGATGGGACAGGGCGGAGTACTGAAGCTTTCTTT. It is translated as CASSQDGTGRSTEAFF.